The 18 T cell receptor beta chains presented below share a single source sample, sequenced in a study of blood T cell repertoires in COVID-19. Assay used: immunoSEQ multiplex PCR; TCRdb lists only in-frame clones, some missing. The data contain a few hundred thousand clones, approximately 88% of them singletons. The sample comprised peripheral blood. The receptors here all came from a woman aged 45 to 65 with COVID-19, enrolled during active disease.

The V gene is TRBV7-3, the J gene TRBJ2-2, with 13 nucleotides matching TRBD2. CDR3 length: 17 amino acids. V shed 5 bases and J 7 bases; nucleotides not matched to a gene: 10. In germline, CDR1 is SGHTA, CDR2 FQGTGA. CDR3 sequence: CASSLRLAGGRGGELFF. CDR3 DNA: TGTGCCAGCAGCCTGAGACTAGCGGGGGGCCGTGGCGGGGAGCTGTTTTTT.

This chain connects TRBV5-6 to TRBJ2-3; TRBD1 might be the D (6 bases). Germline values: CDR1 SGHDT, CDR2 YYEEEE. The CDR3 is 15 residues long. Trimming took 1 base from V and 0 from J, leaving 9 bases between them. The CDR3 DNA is TGTGCCAGCAGCTTGAGAACAGGGAGCACAGATACGCAGTATTTT. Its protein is CASSLRTGSTDTQYF.

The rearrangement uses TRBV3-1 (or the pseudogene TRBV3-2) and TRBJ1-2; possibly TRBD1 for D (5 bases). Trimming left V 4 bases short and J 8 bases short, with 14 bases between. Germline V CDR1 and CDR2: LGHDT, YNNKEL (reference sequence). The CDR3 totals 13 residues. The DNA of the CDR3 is TGTGCCAGCAGCCTGGGGGGGTTCGAGGGCTACACCTTC. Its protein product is CASSLGGFEGYTF.

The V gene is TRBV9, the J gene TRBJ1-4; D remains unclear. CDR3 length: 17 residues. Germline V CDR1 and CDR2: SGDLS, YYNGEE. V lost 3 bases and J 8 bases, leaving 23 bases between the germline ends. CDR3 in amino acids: CASSANGNESEREKLFF. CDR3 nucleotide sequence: TGTGCCAGCAGCGCAAACGGGAATGAAAGTGAGCGGGAAAAACTGTTTTTT.

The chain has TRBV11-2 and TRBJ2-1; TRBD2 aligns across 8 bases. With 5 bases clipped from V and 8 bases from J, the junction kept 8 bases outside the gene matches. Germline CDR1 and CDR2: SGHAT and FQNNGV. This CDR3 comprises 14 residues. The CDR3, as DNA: TGTGCCAGCAGCCCAGGAGGCGGGGGGTATGAGCAGTTCTTC. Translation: CASSPGGGGYEQFF.

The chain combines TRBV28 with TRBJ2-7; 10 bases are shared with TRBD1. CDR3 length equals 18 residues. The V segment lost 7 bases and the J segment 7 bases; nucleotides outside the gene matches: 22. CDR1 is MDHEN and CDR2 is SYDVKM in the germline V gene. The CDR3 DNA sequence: TGTGCCAGCACCGAGGGGGACAGGGGTCTGGCTATCGATAAGGAGCAGTACTTC. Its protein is CASTEGDRGLAIDKEQYF.

The CDR3 DNA follows: TGCAGCGTTGAAACAGGGGCCTCCTATGGCTACACCTTC. Amino acid sequence: CSVETGASYGYTF. The rearrangement links TRBV29-1 to TRBJ1-2; TRBD1 matches 7 bases. The CDR3 length is 13 residues. Looked up from germline, CDR1 is SQVTM and CDR2 is ANQGSEA. The ends lost 2 bases at V and 4 bases at J; junction bases unmatched: 4.

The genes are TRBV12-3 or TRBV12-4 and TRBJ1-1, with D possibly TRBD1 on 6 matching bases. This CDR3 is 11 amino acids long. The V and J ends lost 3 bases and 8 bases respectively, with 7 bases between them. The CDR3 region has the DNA TGTGCCAGCAGTTTCGGACAGGAAGCTTTCTTT. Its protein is CASSFGQEAFF.

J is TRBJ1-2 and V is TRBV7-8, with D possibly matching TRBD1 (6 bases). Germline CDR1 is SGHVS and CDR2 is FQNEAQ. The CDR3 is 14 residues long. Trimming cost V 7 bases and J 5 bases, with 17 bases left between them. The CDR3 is CASTPRGGSYGYTF. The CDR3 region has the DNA TGTGCCAGCACGCCGAGGGGGGGGAGTTATGGCTACACCTTC.

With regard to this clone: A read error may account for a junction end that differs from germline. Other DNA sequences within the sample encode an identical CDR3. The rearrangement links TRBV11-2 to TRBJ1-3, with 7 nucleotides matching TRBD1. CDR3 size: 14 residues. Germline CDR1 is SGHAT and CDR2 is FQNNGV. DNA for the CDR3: TGTGCCAGCAGCCTAGACAGGGCCGGAAACACCATATATTTT. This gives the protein CASSLDRAGNTIYF.

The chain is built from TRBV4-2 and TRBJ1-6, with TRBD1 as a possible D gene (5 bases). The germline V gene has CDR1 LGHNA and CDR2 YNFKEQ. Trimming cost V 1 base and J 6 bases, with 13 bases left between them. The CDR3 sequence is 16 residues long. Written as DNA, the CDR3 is TGTGCCAGCAGCCAAGCTACCAGGGCCCCTAATTCACCCCTCCACTTT. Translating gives CASSQATRAPNSPLHF.

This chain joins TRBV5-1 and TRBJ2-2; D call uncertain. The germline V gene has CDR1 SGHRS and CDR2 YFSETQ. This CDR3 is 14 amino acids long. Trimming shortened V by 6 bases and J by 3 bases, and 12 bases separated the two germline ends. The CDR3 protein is CASNRYADTGELFF. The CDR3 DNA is TGCGCCAGCAACCGCTACGCTGACACCGGGGAGCTGTTTTTT.

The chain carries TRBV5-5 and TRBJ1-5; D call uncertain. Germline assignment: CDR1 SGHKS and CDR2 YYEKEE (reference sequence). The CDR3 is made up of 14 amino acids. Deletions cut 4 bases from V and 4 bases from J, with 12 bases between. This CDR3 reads CASSLGVGNQPQHF. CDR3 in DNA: TGTGCCAGCAGCCTCGGGGTTGGGAATCAGCCCCAGCATTTT.

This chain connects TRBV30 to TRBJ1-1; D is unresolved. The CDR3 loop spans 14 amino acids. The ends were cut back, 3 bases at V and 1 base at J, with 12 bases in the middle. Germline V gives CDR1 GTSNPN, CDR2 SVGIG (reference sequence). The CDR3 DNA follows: TGTGCCTGGAGCGGTCCCGTTGGGAACACTGAAGCTTTCTTT. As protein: CAWSGPVGNTEAFF. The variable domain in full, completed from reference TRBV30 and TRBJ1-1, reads SQTIHQWPATLVQPVGSPLSLECTVEGTSNPNLYWYRQAAGRGLQLLFYSVGIGQISSEVPQNLSASRPQDRQFILSSKKLLLSDSGFYLCAWSGPVGNTEAFFGQGTRLTVV.

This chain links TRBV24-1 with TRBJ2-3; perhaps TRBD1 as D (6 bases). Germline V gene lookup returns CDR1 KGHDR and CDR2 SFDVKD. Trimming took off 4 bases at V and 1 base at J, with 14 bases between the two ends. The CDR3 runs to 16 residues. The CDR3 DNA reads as TGTGCCACCAGTGACATGGACAGCCGTGGCACAGATACGCAGTATTTT. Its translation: CATSDMDSRGTDTQYF.

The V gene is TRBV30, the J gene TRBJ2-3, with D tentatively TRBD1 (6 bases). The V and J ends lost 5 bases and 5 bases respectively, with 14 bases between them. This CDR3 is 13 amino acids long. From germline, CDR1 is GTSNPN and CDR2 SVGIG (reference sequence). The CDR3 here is CAWQVRGGDTQYF. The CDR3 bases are TGTGCCTGGCAGGTTAGAGGGGGAGATACGCAGTATTTT.

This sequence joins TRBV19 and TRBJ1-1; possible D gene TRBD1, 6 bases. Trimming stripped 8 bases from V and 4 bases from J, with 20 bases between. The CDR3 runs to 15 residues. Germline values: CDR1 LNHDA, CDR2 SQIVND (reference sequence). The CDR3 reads CASERGGAGGTEAFF. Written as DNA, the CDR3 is TGTGCCAGTGAAAGGGGGGGGGCAGGAGGCACTGAAGCTTTCTTT.

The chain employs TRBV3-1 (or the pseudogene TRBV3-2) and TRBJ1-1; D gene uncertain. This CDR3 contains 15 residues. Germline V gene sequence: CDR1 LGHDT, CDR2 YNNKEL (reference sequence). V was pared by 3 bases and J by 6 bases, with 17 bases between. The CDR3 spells CASSQTQQFGAEAFF. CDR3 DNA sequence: TGTGCCAGCAGCCAGACCCAGCAATTCGGGGCTGAAGCTTTCTTT.